Listed below are T cell receptor beta chains from one sample, sequenced in a study of blood T cell repertoires in COVID-19. This table comes from immunoSEQ multiplex PCR, and its TCRdb copy is limited to in-frame clones, with some not included. This sample yields approximately 150,000 clones, of which around four fifths are seen a single time; around 5% belongs to the top ten. What was sequenced was PBMCs or T cells enriched from blood (not recorded which). These receptors were collected from a man aged 65-85 years who had been exposed to COVID-19. CDR3s include the opening cysteine and the closing phenylalanine or tryptophan. The D gene is left open where the match is weak.

cdr3_aa | v_call | d_call | j_call | cdr3_length
CASSEPPGLAGAGEQFF | TRBV10-1 | TRBD2 | TRBJ2-1 | 17
CASSLSETYEQYF | TRBV28 | - | TRBJ2-7 | 13
CASSAGTGGEQFF | TRBV10-1 | TRBD1 | TRBJ2-1 | 13
CASSYIGLPTDTQYF | TRBV6-2/TRBV6-3 | - | TRBJ2-3 | 15
CASSAEADEQYF | TRBV10-2 | - | TRBJ2-7 | 12
CASTMNRDYKETQYF | TRBV28 | TRBD2 | TRBJ2-5 | 15
CASHLSGRTGDEQYF | TRBV10-3 | TRBD1 | TRBJ2-7 | 15
CASSFGGTAGNTIYF | TRBV27 | - | TRBJ1-3 | 15
CSVGGGRTYEQYF | TRBV29-1 | TRBD1 | TRBJ2-7 | 13
CACPGTNTEAFF | TRBV30 | - | TRBJ1-1 | 12
CASSPISTVNTEAFF | TRBV11-2 | - | TRBJ1-1 | 15
CASSPGLAGGSGTQYF | TRBV7-3 | TRBD2 | TRBJ2-3 | 16
CASSRTVYGYTF | TRBV2 | - | TRBJ1-2 | 12
CASSPQGQGYNEQFF | TRBV7-9 | TRBD1 | TRBJ2-1 | 15
CASSFRDRGEKLFF | TRBV27 | TRBD1 | TRBJ1-4 | 14
CASSEAGGRGRGNEQFF | TRBV6-1 | TRBD1 | TRBJ2-1 | 17
CASSLTSGMVYNEQFF | TRBV5-1 | TRBD2 | TRBJ2-1 | 16
CASNEQGAAHNEQFF | TRBV5-1 | TRBD1 | TRBJ2-1 | 15
CASSLAKNIQYF | TRBV12-3/TRBV12-4 | - | TRBJ2-4 | 12
CASSLGPRQPQHF | TRBV13 | - | TRBJ1-5 | 13
CASSLVYDQGMNEQYF | TRBV7-9 | - | TRBJ2-7 | 16
CASSLSGGPLSTDTQYF | TRBV7-3 | TRBD2 | TRBJ2-3 | 17
CASSTGQGFSEQYF | TRBV5-6 | TRBD1 | TRBJ2-7 | 14
CASSQDFGQTSRGYTF | TRBV4-1 | - | TRBJ1-2 | 16
CASGLRDISTDTQYF | TRBV2 | - | TRBJ2-3 | 15
CASSNRSSGGTDTQYF | TRBV21-1 | - | TRBJ2-3 | 16
CASSIVPTEPPLHF | TRBV19 | - | TRBJ1-6 | 14
CASIASGGTSTDTQYF | TRBV7-9 | - | TRBJ2-3 | 16
CASSFDRGKWIRDTEAFF | TRBV7-9 | TRBD1 | TRBJ1-1 | 18
CASSEGAGGFYEQYF | TRBV6-1 | TRBD2 | TRBJ2-7 | 15
CASSEVKTGGWNEQYF | TRBV2 | TRBD1 | TRBJ2-7 | 16
CASRRGQGAGELFF | TRBV7-6 | TRBD1 | TRBJ2-2 | 14
CASSLDLIRSPLHF | TRBV7-9 | - | TRBJ1-6 | 14
CASSPVGATEAFF | TRBV18 | - | TRBJ1-1 | 13
CASNIGKDGYTF | TRBV6-5 | - | TRBJ1-2 | 12
CASSPKIAGANVLTF | TRBV18 | - | TRBJ2-6 | 15
CAWGGGGPEAFF | TRBV30 | - | TRBJ1-1 | 12
CASSPKGTANTEAFF | TRBV4-3 | TRBD1 | TRBJ1-1 | 15
CASSPPGRGETQYF | TRBV18 | - | TRBJ2-5 | 14
CASSLAERHYGYTF | TRBV5-1 | - | TRBJ1-2 | 14
CASRGARGTEQYF | TRBV12-3/TRBV12-4 | - | TRBJ2-7 | 13
CASSLVSGETQYF | TRBV7-2 | - | TRBJ2-5 | 13
CASSFTGANVLTF | TRBV11-2 | - | TRBJ2-6 | 13
CASSSLVGLAGGQNIQYF | TRBV6-2/TRBV6-3 | TRBD2 | TRBJ2-4 | 18
CSASRADRDRKTQYF | TRBV20-1 | TRBD1 | TRBJ2-5 | 15
CAWRPPGRSYYGYTF | TRBV30 | - | TRBJ1-2 | 15
CAWSVLAGGPQFF | TRBV30 | TRBD2 | TRBJ2-1 | 13
CASTLENYGYTF | TRBV6-5 | - | TRBJ1-2 | 12
CASSGGSSYNEQFF | TRBV5-4 | - | TRBJ2-1 | 14
CASSPPNNSEQFF | TRBV18 | - | TRBJ2-1 | 13
CASSPSGRGNGYTF | TRBV7-9 | - | TRBJ1-2 | 14
CSARDRREQYF | TRBV20-1 | - | TRBJ2-7 | 11
CASSLPRGANVLTF | TRBV6-5 | - | TRBJ2-6 | 14
CSASFGTAGTEAFF | TRBV20-1 | TRBD1 | TRBJ1-1 | 14
CASSVTNYGYTF | TRBV7-8 | - | TRBJ1-2 | 12
CASSSRVGTDTQYF | TRBV7-9 | - | TRBJ2-3 | 14
CASSLERKGSDTQYF | TRBV19 | - | TRBJ2-3 | 15
CASSPGGRLLYGYTF | TRBV11-2 | - | TRBJ1-2 | 15
CASSLQGGGYTF | TRBV7-2 | - | TRBJ1-2 | 12
CASSVAVGGGSSYNEQFF | TRBV9 | - | TRBJ2-1 | 18